This T cell receptor beta chain originates from a study of technical replicates of blood from several donors. Data came from immunoSEQ multiplex PCR; TCRdb stores just in-frame clones and leaves some out. The profile covers almost 65,000 clones, with approximately 83% appearing a single time and 5.1% taken by the ten largest. Germline assignment: CDR1 GTSNPN and CDR2 SVGIG (reference sequence). The ends lost 5 bases at V and 7 bases at J; junction bases unmatched: 8. CDR3 length: 13 residues. Only a few counts were recorded for this clone. The sequenced sample consisted of PBMCs. This sequence was found in a human donor in good health. Some clones in this sample may be carry-over from other donors' samples. The chain carries TRBV30 and TRBJ1-1, with 9 bases fitting TRBD1. CDR3 sequence: CAWSRDRVDEAFF. DNA for the CDR3: TGTGCCTGGTCCCGGGACAGGGTTGATGAAGCTTTCTTT.